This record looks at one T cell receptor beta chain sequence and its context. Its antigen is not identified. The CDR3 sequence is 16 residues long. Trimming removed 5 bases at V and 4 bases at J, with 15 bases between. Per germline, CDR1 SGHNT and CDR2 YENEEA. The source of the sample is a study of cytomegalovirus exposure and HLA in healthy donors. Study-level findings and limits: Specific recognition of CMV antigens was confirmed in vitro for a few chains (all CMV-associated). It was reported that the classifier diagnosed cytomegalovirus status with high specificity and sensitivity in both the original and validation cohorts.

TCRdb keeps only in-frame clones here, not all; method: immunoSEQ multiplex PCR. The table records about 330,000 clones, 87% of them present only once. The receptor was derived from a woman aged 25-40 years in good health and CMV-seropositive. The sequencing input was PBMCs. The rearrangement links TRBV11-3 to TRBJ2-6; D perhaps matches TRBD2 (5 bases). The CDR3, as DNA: TGTGCCAGCAGCCCCGACGGGGTCTTAGGGGCCAACGTCCTGACTTTC. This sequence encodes CASSPDGVLGANVLTF.